This T cell receptor beta chain was observed in a study of glioma-infiltrating T cells after dendritic cell vaccination. Time point of the sample: after dendritic cell vaccination, including at tumor progression/relapse. Per the germline V gene, CDR1 is MDHEN and CDR2 is SYDVKM. V was trimmed by 6 bases and J by 0 bases, leaving 11 bases between them. CDR3 length: 14 amino acids. Measured with immunoSEQ multiplex PCR; TCRdb has only the in-frame clones, and not every one. The sample gives tens of thousands of clones, about nine tenths of which show up once; around 5% is in the top ten. The material sequenced was blood, taken after dendritic cell vaccination. This TCR was sampled from a human donor with glioblastoma. The gene calls are TRBV28 and TRBJ1-2; maybe TRBD1 (6 bases). DNA of the CDR3: TGTGCCAGCAGGACTGGGGGCTCTAACTATGGCTACACCTTC. Translated, it gives CASRTGGSNYGYTF.